Listed here are 27 T cell receptor beta chains from one sample, sequenced in a study of T cell changes during pregnancy in multiple sclerosis. Libraries were prepared by immunoSEQ multiplex PCR; TCRdb keeps only in-frame clonotypes and omits some of them. Among tens of thousands of clones listed, around 94% were seen once. The source material was CD8+ T cells from peripheral blood mononuclear cells, sampled in the third trimester of pregnancy. The receptors come from a female donor with multiple sclerosis, enrolled in a pregnancy study.

The CDR3 loop is CASSPAGSSYEQYF. CDR3 nucleotide sequence: TGTGCCAGCAGTCCAGCGGGCAGCTCCTACGAGCAGTACTTC. This chain links TRBV9 with TRBJ2-7; possibly TRBD2 for D (6 bases). The CDR3 length is 14 residues. From germline, CDR1 is SGDLS and CDR2 YYNGEE. V lost 5 bases and J 0 bases, leaving 12 bases between the germline ends.

Only a few counts were recorded for this clone. A read error is possible here, since a much larger clone lies one base away. V and J are TRBV6-4 and TRBJ2-1; 11 bases align to TRBD2. Germline values: CDR1 MRHNA, CDR2 SNTAGT. This CDR3 contains 15 residues. With V trimmed by 0 bases and J by 8 bases, 3 bases remained unmatched. CDR3 bases: TGTGCCAGCAGTGACTCTAGCGGGGGGGCCGATGAGCAGTTCTTC. Encoded protein: CASSDSSGGADEQFF.

V is TRBV7-6 and J is TRBJ1-6; tentatively, D is TRBD1 (5 bases). The germline V gene has CDR1 SGHVS and CDR2 FNYEAQ. CDR3 length: 14 residues. V was shortened by 4 bases and J by 11 bases, with 15 bases between the two germline ends. As DNA, the CDR3 is TGTGCCAGCAGCTCAGGGCCCCTAGGGGCACCCCTCCACTTT. It specifies CASSSGPLGAPLHF.

The CDR3 coding sequence is TGTGCCAGTAGTAACGGGACAGACTACGAGCAGTACTTC. This translates into CASSNGTDYEQYF. The chain carries TRBV19 and TRBJ2-7; 7 nucleotides agree with TRBD1. V lost 4 bases, J lost 3 bases, and 3 bases stayed unmatched. CDR1 and CDR2 (germline): LNHDA, SQIVND (reference sequence). This CDR3 has 13 residues.

The V gene is TRBV9, the J gene TRBJ2-5; TRBD2 is a possible D gene (7 bases). Germline assignment: CDR1 SGDLS and CDR2 YYNGEE. With 3 bases removed from V and 0 bases from J, the gap between germline ends came to 12 bases. The CDR3 covers 15 residues. As DNA, the CDR3 is TGTGCCAGCAGCGGGGGGGGACACGACCAAGAGACCCAGTACTTC. Amino acid sequence: CASSGGGHDQETQYF.

The rearrangement links TRBV7-2 to TRBJ2-2, with D uncertain. The germline V gene encodes CDR1 SGHTA and CDR2 FQGNSA. The CDR3 spans 15 residues. Trimming took 6 bases from V and 0 from J, leaving 11 bases between them. In nucleotides, the CDR3 is TGTGCCAGCAGTTCCCGACGGGCGAACACCGGGGAGCTGTTTTTT. Translation gives CASSSRRANTGELFF. The whole variable domain, filled in from reference TRBV7-2 and TRBJ2-2, reads GAGVSQSPSNKVTEKGKDVELRCDPISGHTALYWYRQSLGQGLEFLIYFQGNSAPDKSGLPSDRFSAERTGGSVSTLTIQRTQQEDSAVYLCASSSRRANTGELFFGEGSRLTVL.

The rearrangement links TRBV10-3 to TRBJ1-2; D not certain. Trimming removed 2 bases from V and 4 bases from J, with 14 bases in between. CDR3 size: 15 residues. Germline CDR1 ENHRY, CDR2 SYGVKD. As DNA, the CDR3 is TGTGCCATCAGTGAGACGCCCGGGTCCTCCTATGGCTACACCTTC. This gives the protein CAISETPGSSYGYTF.

This chain connects TRBV7-9 to TRBJ2-7, with 9 bases lining up with TRBD1. This CDR3 has 17 amino acids. V lost 4 bases to trimming and J lost 2 bases; unmatched junction nucleotides: 12. Germline CDR1 is SEHNR and CDR2 is FQNEAQ (reference sequence). CDR3 protein: CASSSSLDRGGTYEQYF. CDR3 bases: TGTGCCAGCAGCTCGTCCCTGGACAGGGGAGGGACCTACGAGCAGTACTTC.

The chain carries TRBV9 and TRBJ2-1; D may be TRBD2 (6 bases). The CDR3 has 14 residues. V was trimmed by 2 bases and J by 5 bases, leaving 11 bases between them. CDR1 and CDR2 (germline): SGDLS, YYNGEE. The CDR3 region has the DNA TGTGCCAGCAGCGTGGGCGGGGAGGACAATGAGCAGTTCTTC. It yields the protein CASSVGGEDNEQFF.

This clone was detected only once. The chain carries TRBV11-3 and TRBJ2-2; TRBD2 matches at 16 bases. Germline V gives CDR1 SGHNT, CDR2 YENEEA. J gave up 3 bases and V 5 bases, and 12 bases lay outside the gene matches. This CDR3 has 20 amino acids. The CDR3 nucleotides read TGTGCCAGCAGCCCACATCCGGGACTAGCGGGGGGGCGAGACACCGGGGAGCTGTTTTTT. Its protein product is CASSPHPGLAGGRDTGELFF.

The chain uses TRBV30 and TRBJ2-7, with 9 bases aligning to TRBD1. Germline loops: CDR1 GTSNPN, CDR2 SVGIG (reference sequence). This CDR3 is 13 amino acids long. With V trimmed by 4 bases and J by 6 bases, 7 bases remained unmatched. CDR3 residues: CAWTGQGWGEQYF. DNA for the CDR3: TGTGCCTGGACCGGACAGGGGTGGGGCGAGCAGTACTTC.

The chain links TRBV27 to TRBJ1-5, with D possibly matching TRBD1 (6 bases). Germline V gene lookup returns CDR1 MNHEY and CDR2 SMNVEV (reference sequence). V was trimmed by 6 bases and J by 4 bases, leaving 13 bases between them. The CDR3 spans 14 residues. Here the CDR3 reads CASRVGAGNQPQHF. The DNA for the CDR3 is TGTGCCAGCAGGGTGGGGGCAGGTAATCAGCCCCAGCATTTT.

The chain recombines TRBV9 with TRBJ2-2, with 11 positions matching TRBD1. CDR3 length: 14 residues. Germline lookup yields CDR1 SGDLS and CDR2 YYNGEE. With 5 bases clipped from V and 4 bases from J, the junction kept 1 base outside the gene matches. The CDR3 region is CASSGTGGTGELFF. CDR3 nucleotide sequence: TGTGCCAGCAGTGGGACAGGGGGCACCGGGGAGCTGTTTTTT.

The V gene is TRBV4-1, the J gene TRBJ1-6; no clear D. The V gene's germline CDR1 is MGHRA and CDR2 YSYEKL. The ends were cut back, 2 bases at V and 7 bases at J, with 6 bases in the middle. This CDR3 contains 13 residues. The CDR3, as DNA: TGCGCCAGCAGCCAAACTAGAAATTCACCCCTCCACTTT. Protein product: CASSQTRNSPLHF.

In this sample, this clone turned up a few times. CDR3 loop: CASKKTQGHRNTEAFF. The CDR3 nucleotides are TGTGCCAGCAAGAAAACGCAGGGACACCGGAACACTGAAGCTTTCTTT. The chain carries TRBV2 and TRBJ1-1; tentatively, D is TRBD1 (6 bases). The germline gives CDR1 SNHLY, CDR2 FYNNEI. This CDR3 has 16 residues. V was pared by 7 bases and J by 1 base, with 19 bases between.

The chain carries TRBV30 and TRBJ2-7, with 8 bases lining up with TRBD2. The ends lost 4 bases at V and 2 bases at J; junction bases unmatched: 1. In germline, CDR1 is GTSNPN, CDR2 SVGIG (reference sequence). The CDR3 extends over 12 amino acids. CDR3: CAWNGGAYEQYF. The CDR3, as DNA: TGTGCCTGGAACGGGGGGGCCTACGAGCAGTACTTC.

The CDR3 coding sequence is TGTGCCAGCAGTCGAGGGTCAACTGAAGCTTTCTTT. It specifies CASSRGSTEAFF. The rearrangement joins TRBV11-2 to TRBJ1-1, with unresolved D. The germline gives CDR1 SGHAT, CDR2 FQNNGV. The CDR3 totals 12 residues. The V and J ends lost 6 bases and 5 bases respectively, with 10 bases between them.

This clone has a single count. This rearrangement joins TRBV7-6 to TRBJ2-3, with a weak D call TRBD1 (6 bases). V dropped 3 bases and J dropped 3 bases, with 13 bases sitting between them. CDR1 and CDR2 from the germline V gene are SGHVS and FNYEAQ. This CDR3 comprises 15 residues. The CDR3 here is CASSLVQGNTDTQYF. The CDR3 DNA is TGTGCCAGCAGCTTGGTACAGGGTAATACAGATACGCAGTATTTT.

This chain connects TRBV7-3 to TRBJ1-1; D is unresolved. The CDR3 totals 13 residues. V was pared by 5 bases and J by 4 bases, with 11 bases between. From germline, CDR1 is SGHTA and CDR2 FQGTGA. The CDR3: CASSLNPSTEAFF. DNA for the CDR3: TGTGCCAGCAGCCTAAACCCTAGCACTGAAGCTTTCTTT.

The genes are TRBV5-1 and TRBJ2-3; 7 bases fit TRBD2. The V gene's germline CDR1 is SGHRS and CDR2 YFSETQ. The junction had 13 bases not matched to a gene; V was cut back by 2 bases and J by 1 base. The CDR3 covers 18 residues. CDR3 DNA sequence: TGCGCCAGCAGCTTTAGGGGAGGGAGCGAAGTGGGCACAGATACGCAGTATTTT. Protein sequence: CASSFRGGSEVGTDTQYF.

The chain joins TRBV4-1 to TRBJ2-7; D perhaps matches TRBD2 (5 bases). The V gene's germline CDR1 is MGHRA and CDR2 YSYEKL. This CDR3 region has 15 residues. The germline V and J ends were trimmed by 1 base and 2 bases, with 12 bases remaining between them. CDR3 sequence: CASSQARQTTYEQYF. Written as DNA, the CDR3 is TGCGCCAGCAGCCAAGCCCGGCAGACTACCTACGAGCAGTACTTC.

This clone was recorded only once. The chain's CDR3 is CASSLLATSYNEQFF. The CDR3 DNA is TGTGCCAGCAGTTTACTAGCGACGTCCTACAATGAGCAGTTCTTC. The chain combines TRBV6-1 with TRBJ2-1; 7 bases align to TRBD2. The J segment lost 1 base and the V segment lost 5 bases, leaving 5 bases of the junction unmatched. Germline CDR1 MNHNS, CDR2 SASEGT. The CDR3 is made up of 15 amino acids.

The V and J genes are TRBV5-4 and TRBJ1-3, with 9 bases lining up with TRBD1. Trimming removed 2 bases from V and 6 bases from J; junction bases left unmatched: 3. Looked up from germline, CDR1 is SGHNT and CDR2 is YYREEE (reference sequence). The CDR3 sequence is 14 residues long. The CDR3 spells CASSFTGGANTIYF. CDR3 nucleotides: TGTGCCAGCAGCTTCACAGGGGGCGCAAACACCATATATTTT.

The chain couples TRBV2 to TRBJ2-3, with a weak D call TRBD2 (7 bases). The germline CDR1 and CDR2 sequences are SNHLY and FYNNEI. The V end lost 11 bases, the J end lost 4 bases, and 16 bases lay between the germline ends. The CDR3 totals 13 residues. CDR3 sequence reads: CAFLGGGSDTQYF. The CDR3 DNA is TGTGCCTTTCTAGGGGGGGGCTCAGATACGCAGTATTTT.

DNA for the CDR3: TGCAGCGTCCAAGGTTGGCTAGCGGGGGATAGCACAGATACGCAGTATTTT. Protein: CSVQGWLAGDSTDTQYF. The chain couples TRBV29-1 to TRBJ2-3, with 10 bases that match TRBD2. After removal of 6 bases from V and 0 bases from J, the junction contained 12 bases not matched to a gene. This CDR3 is 17 amino acids long. Germline CDR1 reads SQVTM; CDR2 reads ANQGSEA.

V gene TRBV29-1 combines with J gene TRBJ2-5; a weak D match, TRBD1 (6 bases). The CDR3 has 14 amino acids. The germline V and J ends were trimmed by 7 bases and 2 bases, with 17 bases remaining between them. The germline gives CDR1 SQVTM, CDR2 ANQGSEA. The CDR3 sequence is CSARDTRIQETQYF. The DNA for the CDR3 is TGCAGCGCCCGGGACACCAGAATTCAAGAGACCCAGTACTTC.

This chain joins TRBV9 and TRBJ1-1; D not resolved. The CDR3 consists of 14 residues. The V and J ends lost 0 bases and 3 bases respectively, with 9 bases between them. From germline, CDR1 is SGDLS and CDR2 YYNGEE. The CDR3: CASSVGPVDTEAFF. CDR3 DNA sequence: TGTGCCAGCAGCGTAGGTCCCGTTGACACTGAAGCTTTCTTT.